Listed here are 27 T cell receptor beta chains from one sample, sequenced in a study of response to subunit inactivated influenza vaccine. TCRdb re-analysed the RT-PCR reads in MiXCR, keeping a single row per CDR3 protein. The sample carries fewer than 700,000 distinct CDR3 sequences, 13% recorded once. This sample comprised PBMCs from blood, obtained 40 to 50 days after vaccination. The receptors derive from a man aged 50-59 years who received an inactivated influenza vaccine.

The gene calls are TRBV18 and TRBJ2-2; perhaps TRBD1 as D (6 bases). From germline, CDR1 is KGHSH and CDR2 LQKENI. CDR3 length: 15 residues. V was trimmed by 6 bases and J by 5 bases, leaving 16 bases between them. The CDR3, as DNA: TGTGCCAGCTCGAGCTGGGGGCGAAGGACCGGGGAGCTGTTTTTT. It is translated as CASSSWGRRTGELFF.

In its sample, this clonotype was seen a few times. The rearrangement joins TRBV9 to TRBJ1-2, with 9 positions matching TRBD1. The CDR3 runs 21 residues. The V and J ends lost 2 bases and 4 bases, in that order; junction bases with no gene match: 24. Germline V CDR1 and CDR2: SGDLS, YYNGEE. In nucleotides, the CDR3 is TGTGCCAGCAGCGTTGTGAGGTTGCAACCCGGGACAGGGTTAGTAGGCTATGGCTACACCTTC. The encoded protein is CASSVVRLQPGTGLVGYGYTF.

This clonotype was seen more than once but under ten times. This chain links TRBV12-3 or TRBV12-4 with TRBJ2-1; TRBD2 matches 9 bases. This CDR3 region has 15 residues. Unmatched junction bases numbered 7, after V lost 6 bases and J lost 4 bases. The CDR3 spells CASSPSGTIYNEQFF. CDR3 in DNA: TGTGCCAGCAGCCCTAGCGGGACCATTTACAATGAGCAGTTCTTC.

This clonotype was picked up many times. The J gene is TRBJ2-1, the V gene TRBV24-1, with unresolved D. The CDR3 loop spans 13 amino acids. Trimming pared 1 base from V and 6 bases from J, leaving 6 bases between. The germline CDR1 and CDR2 sequences are KGHDR and SFDVKD. The CDR3 sequence: CATSDFRTNEQFF. In DNA, the CDR3 is TGTGCCACCAGTGATTTCCGGACCAATGAGCAGTTCTTC.

This rearrangement joins TRBV12-3 or TRBV12-4 to TRBJ1-2, with D perhaps TRBD1 (6 bases). The CDR3 has 16 residues. The V end lost 3 bases, the J end lost 4 bases, and 18 bases lay between the germline ends. DNA for the CDR3: TGTGCCAGCAGTTTTATCGGCACCGGGACAATCTATGGCTACACCTTC. Protein product: CASSFIGTGTIYGYTF.

This clonotype came up many times. V gene TRBV4-2 combines with J gene TRBJ2-7; 8 nucleotides match TRBD1. This CDR3 region has 15 residues. Looked up from germline, CDR1 is LGHNA and CDR2 is YNFKEQ. Losses at the gene ends were 2 bases for V and 3 bases for J; bases not matched to a gene: 6. CDR3 bases: TGTGCCAGCAGCCAAACAACAGGGGGATTCTACGAGCAGTACTTC. It is translated as CASSQTTGGFYEQYF.

This clonotype was counted a few times. The chain employs TRBV20-1 and TRBJ2-1; perhaps D is TRBD1 or TRBD2 (7 bases each). In germline, CDR1 is DFQATT, CDR2 SNEGSKA (reference sequence). The V end lost 0 bases, the J end lost 2 bases, and 14 bases lay between the germline ends. The CDR3 extends over 16 amino acids. This CDR3 is CSARDPSGGAYNEQFF. The CDR3 coding sequence is TGCAGTGCTAGAGACCCTTCAGGGGGGGCCTACAATGAGCAGTTCTTC.

The table lists this clonotype with a few counts. The V call is TRBV7-2, the J call TRBJ1-4, with TRBD1 matching 9 bases. This CDR3 region has 14 residues. The V and J ends lost 5 bases and 11 bases, in that order; junction bases with no gene match: 9. The germline gives CDR1 SGHTA, CDR2 FQGNSA. The CDR3 sequence: CASSAGTGRAKLFF. The CDR3 coding sequence is TGTGCCAGCAGCGCCGGGACAGGGCGTGCGAAACTGTTTTTT.

This clonotype was recorded many times. This rearrangement joins TRBV6-6 to TRBJ2-2; D remains unclear. Trimming left V 5 bases short and J 8 bases short, with 6 bases between. There are 11 residues in the CDR3. Germline lookup yields CDR1 MNHNY and CDR2 SVGAGI (reference sequence). The CDR3 sequence: CASSITGELFF. For the CDR3, the DNA is TGTGCCAGCAGTATTACGGGGGAGCTGTTTTTT.

This clonotype occurred many times. The V call is TRBV29-1, the J call TRBJ2-3, with 11 bases aligning to TRBD2. CDR3 length: 17 amino acids. Germline V gene lookup returns CDR1 SQVTM and CDR2 ANQGSEA. V gave up 0 bases and J gave up 8 bases; unmatched junction bases: 13. The CDR3 reads CSVEDRGLAGGQSTQYF. The CDR3 DNA reads as TGCAGCGTTGAAGATCGGGGGCTAGCGGGGGGACAGAGTACGCAGTATTTT.

This clonotype was picked up a small number of times. The chain links TRBV4-2 to TRBJ2-2; D remains ambiguous. CDR1 is LGHNA, CDR2 YNFKEQ, per germline. This CDR3 comprises 15 residues. Trimming left V 0 bases short and J 3 bases short, with 8 bases between. CDR3 in amino acids: CASSQEFYDTGELFF. The CDR3 bases are TGTGCCAGCAGCCAAGAATTTTATGACACCGGGGAGCTGTTTTTT.

This clonotype appeared a few times. This sequence joins TRBV4-3 and TRBJ1-6, with TRBD1 identical over 8 bases. The germline V gene has CDR1 LGHNA and CDR2 YSLEER. The length of the CDR3 is 15 residues. V dropped 7 bases and J dropped 7; count of bases not matched to a gene: 9. The CDR3 here is CASNSRTGWNSPLHF. The CDR3 nucleotides read TGCGCCAGCAACTCACGGACAGGGTGGAATTCACCCCTCCACTTT.

J is TRBJ1-3 and V is TRBV7-9; D is unclear. The CDR3 length is 14 residues. Trimming took off 5 bases at V and 4 bases at J, with 12 bases between the two ends. Germline CDR1 SEHNR, CDR2 FQNEAQ (reference sequence). CDR3: CASSPMGGGNTIYF. The CDR3 DNA sequence: TGTGCCAGCAGCCCGATGGGAGGAGGAAACACCATATATTTT. The variable domain in full, completed from reference TRBV7-9 and TRBJ1-3, reads DTGVSQNPRHKITKRGQNVTFRCDPISEHNRLYWYRQTLGQGPEFLTYFQNEAQLEKSRLLSDRFSAERPKGSFSTLEIQRTEQGDSAMYLCASSPMGGGNTIYFGEGSWLTVV.

J is TRBJ1-2 and V is TRBV9; D gene uncertain. From germline, CDR1 is SGDLS and CDR2 YYNGEE. V lost 3 bases to trimming and J lost 4 bases, with 10 bases between them. The CDR3 is 13 residues long. In DNA, the CDR3 is TGTGCCAGCAGCGGATGGAACAGCTATGGCTACACCTTC. Amino acid sequence: CASSGWNSYGYTF. Together with reference TRBV9 and TRBJ1-2, the CDR3 gives the full variable domain: DSGVTQTPKHLITATGQRVTLRCSPRSGDLSVYWYQQSLDQGLQFLIQYYNGEERAKGNILERFSAQQFPDLHSELNLSSLELGDSALYFCASSGWNSYGYTFGSGTRLTVV.

In its sample, this clonotype was seen a few times. The chain is built from TRBV6-2 or TRBV6-3 and TRBJ2-1; no firm D call. The germline V gene has CDR1 MNHEY and CDR2 SVGEGT. The length of the CDR3 is 11 residues. V lost 6 bases to trimming and J lost 6 bases, with 6 bases between them. The CDR3 region is CASRTGNEQFF. The DNA of the CDR3 is TGTGCCAGCAGAACTGGCAATGAGCAGTTCTTC.

This clonotype was observed a few times. The chain has TRBV11-2 and TRBJ2-7; 7 bases match TRBD1. Germline V lookup: CDR1 SGHAT, CDR2 FQNNGV. J was trimmed by 0 bases and V by 1 base; bases with no gene match: 3. This CDR3 is built from 15 residues. The CDR3 sequence is CASSLVQGNSYEQYF. In DNA, the CDR3 is TGTGCCAGCAGCTTAGTACAGGGGAACTCCTACGAGCAGTACTTC.

The genes are TRBV12-3 or TRBV12-4 and TRBJ2-2; 8 bases match TRBD1. This CDR3 spans 15 amino acids. V shed 7 bases and J 6 bases; nucleotides not matched to a gene: 10. CDR3 loop: CASTGADREAGELFF. DNA of the CDR3: TGTGCCAGCACCGGGGCGGACAGGGAAGCCGGGGAGCTGTTTTTT.

This clonotype turned up a few times. The CDR3 DNA reads as TGTGCCAGCAGATCGACAGGGGCTCAGCCCCAGCATTTT. Its protein is CASRSTGAQPQHF. This rearrangement joins TRBV6-1 to TRBJ1-5, with TRBD1 matching over 8 bases. The CDR3 is 13 residues long. Trimming removed 6 bases from V and 6 bases from J; junction bases left unmatched: 4. Germline V gene lookup returns CDR1 MNHNS and CDR2 SASEGT.

This sequence joins TRBV7-2 and TRBJ1-6; D remains unclear. Per germline, CDR1 SGHTA and CDR2 FQGNSA. Trimming shortened V by 5 bases and J by 6 bases, and 8 bases separated the two germline ends. CDR3 size: 13 residues. The CDR3 region is CASSVETNSPLHF. The CDR3 DNA reads TGTGCCAGCAGCGTTGAGACTAATTCACCCCTCCACTTT.

The V gene is TRBV12-3 or TRBV12-4, the J gene TRBJ2-7; 7 nucleotides line up with TRBD1. V gave up 1 base and J gave up 4 bases; unmatched junction bases: 4. The CDR3 runs 14 residues. CDR3 in amino acids: CASSLEGQIYEQYF. The CDR3 DNA sequence: TGTGCCAGCAGTTTAGAGGGACAGATATACGAGCAGTACTTC.

This clonotype was observed a few times. In DNA, the CDR3 is TGTGCCAGCGCCCAAGGAATGGCCCGGGGGATTAATGAGCAGTTCTTC. Encoded protein: CASAQGMARGINEQFF. This chain uses TRBV27 with TRBJ2-1; D is possibly TRBD2 (6 bases). The CDR3 totals 16 residues. Germline CDR1 is MNHEY and CDR2 is SMNVEV (reference sequence). With 8 bases removed from V and 7 bases from J, the gap between germline ends came to 24 bases.

This clonotype occurred a few times. The rearrangement links TRBV5-5 to TRBJ2-2; 10 nucleotides match TRBD1. The CDR3 totals 16 residues. The V gene's germline CDR1 is SGHKS and CDR2 YYEKEE (reference sequence). V dropped 5 bases and J dropped 4; count of bases not matched to a gene: 8. The CDR3 DNA reads TGTGCCAGCAGGGGACAGGGGAATTGGGGCACCGGGGAGCTGTTTTTT. Encoded protein: CASRGQGNWGTGELFF.

V gene TRBV25-1 combines with J gene TRBJ2-1; TRBD1 is a possible D gene (7 bases). This CDR3 is 13 amino acids long. CDR1 is MGHDK, CDR2 SYGVNS, per germline. V was clipped by 3 bases and J by 7 bases, with 10 bases between them. The CDR3: CASSESGGNEQFF. CDR3 in DNA: TGTGCCAGCAGTGAGTCAGGGGGGAATGAGCAGTTCTTC.

A word on this clonotype: A clone one base away is much larger, so this may be a read error. The rearrangement uses TRBV6-2 or TRBV6-3 and TRBJ2-7, with 9 bases fitting TRBD1. This CDR3 region has 15 residues. The germline CDR1 and CDR2 sequences are MNHEY and SVGEGT. The chain's CDR3 is CVSTDRGEDSYEQYF. CDR3 nucleotides: TGTGTCAGCACCGACAGGGGGGAGGATTCCTACGAGCAGTACTTC.

This sequence joins TRBV24-1 and TRBJ2-3, with no clear D. Between the trimmed V and J ends, which lost 4 bases and 0 bases, there was a span of 1 base. This CDR3 region has 12 residues. The germline V gene has CDR1 KGHDR and CDR2 SFDVKD. The CDR3 reads CATSDSTDTQYF. CDR3 in DNA: TGTGCCACCAGTGACAGCACAGATACGCAGTATTTT.

CDR3 nucleotide sequence: TGCGCCAGCAGCTTATCGGGGATCCCCCAAGAGACCCAGTACTTC. It encodes CASSLSGIPQETQYF. This sequence joins TRBV5-1 and TRBJ2-5; TRBD2 might be the D (5 bases). The CDR3 is 15 residues long. Germline V CDR1 and CDR2: SGHRS, YFSETQ. The ends were cut back, 2 bases at V and 1 base at J, with 12 bases in the middle.

This chain links TRBV11-2 with TRBJ1-1; TRBD1 agrees at 8 bases. This CDR3 is 16 amino acids long. The V and J ends lost 5 bases and 3 bases, in that order; junction bases with no gene match: 11. Germline V gives CDR1 SGHAT, CDR2 FQNNGV. The CDR3 DNA reads as TGTGCCAGCAGCGCTTTCGCGGACAGGGTGGACACTGAAGCTTTCTTT. This gives the protein CASSAFADRVDTEAFF.